One and the same sample provided the 31 T cell receptor beta chains below, sequenced in a study of CD8+ T cells in alopecia areata. Extracted RNA was reverse transcribed into cDNA, the sequencing template. This table comes from immunoSEQ multiplex PCR, and its TCRdb copy is limited to in-frame clones, with some not included. The data contain 200,000 or so clones, nearly 60% of them singletons. Treatment indicated: oral pan-JAK inhibitor, 5-10 mg twice daily. The sample consisted of CD4+ T cells sorted from blood, taken at week 24, from a patient treated with tofacitinib. The receptors originated from a human donor with alopecia areata.

This clone was seen more than once but under ten times. V is TRBV29-1 and J is TRBJ1-3; D is possibly TRBD1 (5 bases). The germline V gene has CDR1 SQVTM and CDR2 ANQGSEA. The V end was cut by 4 bases, the J end by 2 bases, with 9 bases between. CDR3 length equals 13 residues. The CDR3 protein is CSVGGGPGNTIYF. Written as DNA, the CDR3 is TGCAGCGTTGGTGGGGGTCCTGGAAACACCATATATTTT.

The chain employs TRBV19 and TRBJ2-4, with 9 bases that match TRBD2. The CDR3 consists of 15 residues. V was clipped by 6 bases and J by 12 bases; unmatched bases: 15. CDR1 and CDR2 (germline): LNHDA, SQIVND (reference sequence). The DNA for the CDR3 is TGTGCCAGTAGCGGAGATTTGCTAGCGGGGTCTGGTCAGTACTTC. Translated: CASSGDLLAGSGQYF.

This clone was detected only a few times. This rearrangement joins TRBV28 to TRBJ2-1; 11 positions agree with TRBD2. Germline CDR1 is MDHEN and CDR2 is SYDVKM. The CDR3 has 14 residues. The trim removed 5 bases at V and 3 bases at J, leaving 0 bases unmatched. Here the CDR3 reads CASSTSGSYNEQFF. The CDR3 nucleotides are TGTGCCAGCAGTACTAGCGGGAGCTACAATGAGCAGTTCTTC.

The gene calls are TRBV4-3 and TRBJ2-7; 9 bases are shared with TRBD1. The CDR3 is 15 residues long. Germline V gives CDR1 LGHNA, CDR2 YSLEER. V lost 0 bases and J lost 4; bases outside the gene matches: 4. The CDR3 region has the DNA TGCGCCAGCAGCCAAGAGACAGGGGGATCTTACGAGCAGTACTTC. Protein product: CASSQETGGSYEQYF.

The chain links TRBV9 to TRBJ2-4, with a possible D match to TRBD2 (5 bases). The CDR3 length is 15 residues. Germline CDR1 is SGDLS and CDR2 is YYNGEE. With 4 bases removed from V and 5 bases from J, the gap between germline ends came to 16 bases. CDR3 residues: CASSRTGNGQNIQYF. In DNA, the CDR3 is TGTGCCAGCAGCAGAACCGGGAATGGCCAAAACATTCAGTACTTC.

The chain uses TRBV7-2 and TRBJ2-4, with D unclear. The CDR3 totals 14 residues. Germline CDR1 reads SGHTA; CDR2 reads FQGNSA. V gave up 5 bases and J gave up 8 bases, with 16 bases separating them. The CDR3 loop is CASSPRRSKDIQYF. In DNA, the CDR3 is TGTGCCAGCAGCCCACGGCGGTCAAAGGACATTCAGTACTTC.

The chain uses TRBV25-1 and TRBJ1-5; possibly TRBD1 for D (5 bases). Trimming took 3 bases from V and 4 from J, leaving 13 bases between them. Germline V lookup: CDR1 MGHDK, CDR2 SYGVNS. The CDR3 has 15 amino acids. This CDR3 reads CASSDRQGENQPQHF. The CDR3 DNA is TGTGCCAGCAGTGACCGCCAGGGAGAGAATCAGCCCCAGCATTTT.

V is TRBV18 and J is TRBJ1-1; no reliable D call. Trimming pared 5 bases from V and 1 base from J, leaving 11 bases between. The CDR3 is 14 residues long. CDR1 is KGHSH, CDR2 LQKENI, per germline. Here the CDR3 reads CASSSETQNTEAFF. The CDR3, as DNA: TGTGCCAGCTCATCAGAGACCCAGAACACTGAAGCTTTCTTT.

This clone occurred once. The gene calls are TRBV9 and TRBJ2-7; perhaps TRBD2 as D (6 bases). The CDR3 has 14 amino acids. The ends were cut back, 2 bases at V and 6 bases at J, with 15 bases in the middle. The germline V gene has CDR1 SGDLS and CDR2 YYNGEE. In DNA, the CDR3 is TGTGCCAGCAGCGTTACCGGGAGCAGCAGCGAGCAGTACTTC. This translates into CASSVTGSSSEQYF.

This clone has only a few counts. The rearrangement joins TRBV23-1 to TRBJ2-2; TRBD2 is a possible D gene (5 bases). TRBV23-1 is placed among ORFs of uncertain function. The CDR3 has 17 amino acids. V shed 1 base and J shed 4 bases, with 16 bases lying between them. The CDR3 DNA reads TGCGCCAGCAGTCAATACGTTAACTCCGGGATCACCGGGGAGCTGTTTTTT. This codes for CASSQYVNSGITGELFF.

This chain links TRBV25-1 with TRBJ2-3; TRBD2 matches 8 bases. The germline V gene encodes CDR1 MGHDK and CDR2 SYGVNS. Trimming at V came to 2 bases and at J to 3 bases, leaving 4 bases not matched to a gene. There are 15 residues in the CDR3. CDR3 region: CASSELSGSTDTQYF. CDR3 DNA sequence: TGTGCCAGCAGTGAACTGAGCGGGAGTACAGATACGCAGTATTTT.

V and J are TRBV25-1 and TRBJ2-5, with 9 bases lining up with TRBD1. V lost 5 bases and J lost 1; bases outside the gene matches: 11. The CDR3 is made up of 17 amino acids. Looked up from germline, CDR1 is MGHDK and CDR2 is SYGVNS. CDR3 DNA: TGTGCCAGCAGTTCCGGGACAGGGACCCCATCCCAAGAGACCCAGTACTTC. Protein product: CASSSGTGTPSQETQYF.

This chain connects TRBV7-8 to TRBJ2-2; D not resolved. Germline V gene data show CDR1 as SGHVS and CDR2 as FQNEAQ. Trimming left V 5 bases short and J 5 bases short, with 15 bases between. This CDR3 contains 15 residues. The CDR3 DNA sequence: TGTGCCAGCAGCCCCCCCCGGTCAGTGACCGGGGAGCTGTTTTTT. Its translation is CASSPPRSVTGELFF.

On this clone itself: This sample also contains other DNA sequences that code for the same CDR3. The V call is TRBV9, the J call TRBJ2-5, with D unresolved. CDR3 length equals 12 residues. Trimming shortened V by 2 bases and J by 5 bases, and 7 bases separated the two germline ends. Germline lookup yields CDR1 SGDLS and CDR2 YYNGEE. CDR3 sequence (DNA): TGTGCCAGCAGCGTCGAAGGGGAGACCCAGTACTTC. It encodes CASSVEGETQYF.

The gene calls are TRBV20-1 and TRBJ2-5; D call uncertain. With 4 bases removed from V and 3 bases from J, the gap between germline ends came to 6 bases. This CDR3 is 11 amino acids long. From germline, CDR1 is DFQATT and CDR2 SNEGSKA (reference sequence). CDR3 in amino acids: CSATAKETQYF. The CDR3 coding sequence is TGCAGTGCTACTGCAAAAGAGACCCAGTACTTC.

Only a few counts were recorded for this clone. The chain recombines TRBV9 with TRBJ1-5, with D possibly TRBD1 on 6 matching bases. Per the germline V gene, CDR1 is SGDLS and CDR2 is YYNGEE. The CDR3 is 15 residues long. Between the trimmed V and J ends, which lost 3 bases and 7 bases, there was a span of 17 bases. The CDR3 reads CASSADTGLGQPQHF. DNA for the CDR3: TGTGCCAGCAGCGCCGACACAGGGCTCGGGCAGCCCCAGCATTTT. Complete variable domain (other parts from reference TRBV9 and TRBJ1-5): DSGVTQTPKHLITATGQRVTLRCSPRSGDLSVYWYQQSLDQGLQFLIQYYNGEERAKGNILERFSAQQFPDLHSELNLSSLELGDSALYFCASSADTGLGQPQHFGDGTRLSIL.

In its sample, this clone was seen a few times. This sequence joins TRBV6-5 and TRBJ2-1; 13 nucleotides match TRBD2. Germline loops: CDR1 MNHEY, CDR2 SVGAGI. The V gene end was trimmed by 6 bases and the J gene end by 7 bases; junction bases not matched to a gene: 6. This CDR3 region has 15 residues. CDR3 amino acids: CASSKPGLAGNEQFF. CDR3 bases: TGTGCCAGCAGCAAACCGGGACTAGCGGGAAATGAGCAGTTCTTC.

In its sample, this clone was seen a few times. The chain carries TRBV29-1 and TRBJ2-3; D is ambiguous. Deletions cut 7 bases from V and 7 bases from J, with 12 bases between. The CDR3 runs to 11 residues. Germline V gives CDR1 SQVTM, CDR2 ANQGSEA. The CDR3 sequence: CSDRVGNTQYF. CDR3 DNA sequence: TGCAGCGATAGAGTAGGGAATACGCAGTATTTT.

This clone was observed a handful of times. The chain is built from TRBV15 and TRBJ2-7; D unclear. The ends were cut back, 1 base at V and 6 bases at J, with 10 bases in the middle. In germline, CDR1 is LNHNV, CDR2 YYDKDF (reference sequence). The CDR3 is 13 residues long. CDR3 nucleotide sequence: TGTGCCACCAGCAGAGGTTCAGGAGTCGAGCAGTACTTC. Translating it yields CATSRGSGVEQYF.

This clone was observed a single time. The chain joins TRBV29-1 to TRBJ2-7; 10 bases are a match to TRBD1. J gave up 3 bases and V 3 bases, and 2 bases lay outside the gene matches. The length of the CDR3 is 13 residues. From germline, CDR1 is SQVTM and CDR2 ANQGSEA. The chain's CDR3 is CSVDWDRGYEQYF. The CDR3 DNA reads as TGCAGCGTTGACTGGGACAGGGGCTACGAGCAGTACTTC.

The table lists this clone with a few counts. The CDR3 region has the DNA TGCAGCGTTGTGGGGGCGTTGGGGTCCTTCGATGGCTACACCTTC. Protein product: CSVVGALGSFDGYTF. This rearrangement joins TRBV29-1 to TRBJ1-2, with TRBD1 as a possible D gene (6 bases). Deletions cut 4 bases from V and 6 bases from J, with 21 bases between. Germline assignment: CDR1 SQVTM and CDR2 ANQGSEA. This CDR3 is 15 amino acids long. Filled out from reference TRBV29-1 and TRBJ1-2, the complete variable domain reads SAVISQKPSRDICQRGTSLTIQCQVDSQVTMMFWYRQQPGQSLTLIATANQGSEATYESGFVIDKFPISRPNLTFSTLTVSNMSPEDSSIYLCSVVGALGSFDGYTFGSGTRLTVV.

This clone was seen only a few times. The chain carries TRBV5-1 and TRBJ2-5, with 9 nucleotides matching TRBD1. The CDR3 totals 14 residues. Trimming cost V 0 bases and J 7 bases; bases outside gene matches: 4. Germline lookup yields CDR1 SGHRS and CDR2 YFSETQ. This CDR3 reads CASSLEGQGRTQYF. CDR3 in DNA: TGCGCCAGCAGCTTGGAGGGACAGGGACGGACCCAGTACTTC.

The V and J genes are TRBV4-1 and TRBJ1-1; 9 nucleotides match TRBD1. V was clipped by 4 bases and J by 5 bases; unmatched bases: 8. This CDR3 has 15 amino acids. CDR1 is MGHRA and CDR2 is YSYEKL in the germline V gene. This CDR3 is CASSPGTGRKTEAFF. In nucleotides, the CDR3 is TGCGCCAGCAGCCCTGGGACAGGGAGGAAAACTGAAGCTTTCTTT.

The V and J genes are TRBV15 and TRBJ2-7; unclear D gene. This CDR3 spans 13 amino acids. Trimming cost V 1 base and J 0 bases, with 4 bases left between them. Per germline, CDR1 LNHNV and CDR2 YYDKDF (reference sequence). This chain's CDR3 is CATSRGISYEQYF. CDR3 DNA sequence: TGTGCCACCAGCAGAGGGATCTCCTACGAGCAGTACTTC.

This chain links TRBV7-9 with TRBJ2-7; weak D call: TRBD2 (5 bases). Germline V gene lookup returns CDR1 SEHNR and CDR2 FQNEAQ (reference sequence). This CDR3 has 12 amino acids. V was pared by 4 bases and J by 12 bases, with 16 bases between. This CDR3 reads CASSSTSGSPYF. In nucleotides, the CDR3 is TGTGCCAGCAGCTCAACCTCGGGGAGTCCGTACTTC. Full variable domain (rest looked up from reference TRBV7-9 and TRBJ2-7): DTGVSQNPRHKITKRGQNVTFRCDPISEHNRLYWYRQTLGQGPEFLTYFQNEAQLEKSRLLSDRFSAERPKGSFSTLEIQRTEQGDSAMYLCASSSTSGSPYFGPGTRLTVT.

The chain has TRBV7-9 and TRBJ2-7; 11 positions match TRBD2. Germline CDR1 is SEHNR and CDR2 is FQNEAQ (reference sequence). The CDR3 consists of 14 residues. The J segment lost 7 bases and the V segment lost 5 bases, leaving 7 bases of the junction unmatched. CDR3 region: CASSPSGRTGEQYF. CDR3 nucleotides: TGTGCCAGCAGCCCTAGCGGGAGGACGGGTGAGCAGTACTTC.

The rearrangement links TRBV25-1 to TRBJ1-2, with TRBD1 matching over 9 bases. The V gene end was trimmed by 6 bases and the J gene end by 8 bases; junction bases not matched to a gene: 7. The V gene's germline CDR1 is MGHDK and CDR2 SYGVNS. The CDR3 spans 13 residues. CDR3 sequence (DNA): TGTGCCAGCAGGGGTTACAGGGGGCCGGGCTACACCTTC. This codes for CASRGYRGPGYTF.

The chain couples TRBV6-1 to TRBJ1-2; tentatively, D is TRBD1 (6 bases). The germline CDR1 and CDR2 sequences are MNHNS and SASEGT. The CDR3 totals 13 residues. Trimming pared 8 bases from V and 3 bases from J, leaving 13 bases between. The CDR3 sequence is CASGTGLDYGYTF. The CDR3 region has the DNA TGTGCCAGCGGTACAGGGTTGGACTATGGCTACACCTTC.

There are a few counts of this clone. This sequence joins TRBV4-1 and TRBJ2-6; TRBD1 agrees at 7 bases. CDR1 and CDR2 from the germline V gene are MGHRA and YSYEKL. V lost 1 base to trimming and J lost 0 bases; unmatched junction nucleotides: 3. CDR3 length equals 17 residues. This CDR3 reads CASSQVGQRSGANVLTF. The DNA of the CDR3 is TGCGCCAGCAGCCAAGTGGGACAGCGCTCTGGGGCCAACGTCCTGACTTTC.

The chain couples TRBV9 to TRBJ2-1; 8 nucleotides line up with TRBD2. This CDR3 spans 16 amino acids. V lost 0 bases to trimming and J lost 0 bases; unmatched junction nucleotides: 2. CDR1 and CDR2 from the germline V gene are SGDLS and YYNGEE. DNA for the CDR3: TGTGCCAGCAGCGTAGGAAGCGGGAGCTCCTACAATGAGCAGTTCTTC. Protein product: CASSVGSGSSYNEQFF.

This clone was seen a handful of times. This chain connects TRBV5-4 to TRBJ2-7; TRBD2 aligns across 11 bases. V shed 5 bases, J shed 3 bases, and the junction held 7 bases outside the gene matches. CDR3 length: 15 amino acids. CDR1 and CDR2 (germline): SGHNT, YYREEE (reference sequence). This CDR3 reads CASRTSGTTFYEQYF. Here the CDR3 DNA reads TGTGCCAGCAGGACTAGCGGGACTACATTCTACGAGCAGTACTTC. The variable domain in full, with the rest retrieved from reference TRBV5-4 and TRBJ2-7, is ETGVTQSPTHLIKTRGQQVTLRCSSQSGHNTVSWYQQALGQGPQFIFQYYREEENGRGNFPPRFSGLQFPNYSSELNVNALELDDSALYLCASRTSGTTFYEQYFGPGTRLTVT.